This T cell receptor (beta chain) was retrieved from a study of neurological immune-mediated disorders. The unsorted libraries originated from 2 million PBMCs kept at -80 C. The CDR3 is 15 amino acids. V was cut by 3 bases and J by 8 bases, with 20 bases left in between. From germline, CDR1 is DFQATT and CDR2 SNEGSKA (reference sequence). The making of cDNA relied on 5'RACE with 10-nucleotide random UMIs. TCRdb re-called the 5' RACE reads with MiXCR, one entry per CDR3 protein. The data contain tens of thousands of distinct CDR3 sequences, about a tenth of them singletons. A note on this clonotype: A read error may explain this, as a much larger clone is one base away.

The genes are TRBV20-1 and TRBJ1-5; TRBD1 might be the D (5 bases). The origin of this receptor is a man between 70 and 80 years old with HTLV-1-associated myelopathy (HAM/TSP). Material for sequencing was PBMCs. Written as DNA, the CDR3 is TGCAGTGCTAGTAGGGACCGGGGAAACGGGAAGCCCCAGCATTTT. Protein product: CSASRDRGNGKPQHF.